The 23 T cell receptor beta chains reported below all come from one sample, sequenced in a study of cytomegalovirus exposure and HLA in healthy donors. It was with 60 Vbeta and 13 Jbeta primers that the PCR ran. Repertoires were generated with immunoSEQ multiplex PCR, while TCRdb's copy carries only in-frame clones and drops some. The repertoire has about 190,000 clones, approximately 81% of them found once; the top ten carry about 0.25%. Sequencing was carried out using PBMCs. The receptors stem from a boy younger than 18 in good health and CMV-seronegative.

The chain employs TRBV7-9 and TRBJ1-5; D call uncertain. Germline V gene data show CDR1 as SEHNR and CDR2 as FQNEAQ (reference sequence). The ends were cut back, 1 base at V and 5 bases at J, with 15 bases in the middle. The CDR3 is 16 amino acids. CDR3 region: CASSLGGSGLDQPQHF. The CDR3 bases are TGTGCCAGCAGCTTAGGAGGCAGCGGACTCGATCAGCCCCAGCATTTT.

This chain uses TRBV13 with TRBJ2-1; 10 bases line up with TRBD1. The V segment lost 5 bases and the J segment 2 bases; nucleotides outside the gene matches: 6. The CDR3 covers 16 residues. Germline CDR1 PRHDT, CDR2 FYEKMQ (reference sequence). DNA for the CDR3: TGTGCCAGCAGCCCCTGGGGACAGGGGACCTACAATGAGCAGTTCTTC. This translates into CASSPWGQGTYNEQFF.

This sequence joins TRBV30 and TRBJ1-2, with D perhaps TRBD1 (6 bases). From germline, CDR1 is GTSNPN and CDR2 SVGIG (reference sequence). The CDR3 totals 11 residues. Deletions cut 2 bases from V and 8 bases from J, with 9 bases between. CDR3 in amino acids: CAWSQGSGYTF. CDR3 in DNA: TGTGCCTGGAGTCAGGGGTCCGGCTACACCTTC.

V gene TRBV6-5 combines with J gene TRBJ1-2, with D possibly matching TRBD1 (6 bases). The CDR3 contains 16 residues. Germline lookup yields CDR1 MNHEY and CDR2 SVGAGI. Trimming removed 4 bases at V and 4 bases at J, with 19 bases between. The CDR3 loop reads CASSSPRIDRIYGYTF. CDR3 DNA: TGTGCCAGCAGTTCCCCTAGAATTGACAGGATCTATGGCTACACCTTC.

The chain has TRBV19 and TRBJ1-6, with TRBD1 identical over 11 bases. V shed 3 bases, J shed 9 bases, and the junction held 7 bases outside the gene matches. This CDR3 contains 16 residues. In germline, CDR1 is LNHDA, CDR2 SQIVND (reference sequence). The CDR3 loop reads CASSIGSGQGASPLHF. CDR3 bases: TGTGCCAGTAGTATCGGGAGCGGACAGGGGGCTTCACCCCTCCACTTT.

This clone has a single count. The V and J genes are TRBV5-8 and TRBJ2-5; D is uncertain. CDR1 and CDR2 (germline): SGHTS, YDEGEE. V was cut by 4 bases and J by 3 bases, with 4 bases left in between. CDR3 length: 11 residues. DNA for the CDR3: TGTGCCAGCAGCCCTAAAGAGACCCAGTACTTC. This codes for CASSPKETQYF. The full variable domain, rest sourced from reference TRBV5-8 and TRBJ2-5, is EAGVTQSPTHLIKTRGQQATLRCSPISGHTSVYWYQQALGLGLQFLLWYDEGEERNRGNFPPRFSGRQFPNYSSELNVNALELEDSALYLCASSPKETQYFGPGTRLLVL.

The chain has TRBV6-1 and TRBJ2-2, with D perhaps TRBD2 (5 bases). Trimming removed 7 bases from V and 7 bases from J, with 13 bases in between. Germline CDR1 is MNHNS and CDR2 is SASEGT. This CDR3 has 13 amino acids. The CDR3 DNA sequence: TGTGCCAGCACCATTCTAGCCTTCGGGGAGCTGTTTTTT. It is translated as CASTILAFGELFF.

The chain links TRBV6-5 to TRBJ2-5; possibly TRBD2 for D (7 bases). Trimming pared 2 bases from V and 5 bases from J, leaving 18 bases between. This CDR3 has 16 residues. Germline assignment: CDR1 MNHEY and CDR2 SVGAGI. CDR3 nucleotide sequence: TGTGCCAGCAGTTACGTCGGGGGGCGCGCTTCCGAGACCCAGTACTTC. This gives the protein CASSYVGGRASETQYF.

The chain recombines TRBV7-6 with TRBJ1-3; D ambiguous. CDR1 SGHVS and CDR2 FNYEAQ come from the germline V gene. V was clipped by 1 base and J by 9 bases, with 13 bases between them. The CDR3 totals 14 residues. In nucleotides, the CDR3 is TGTGCCAGCAGCTTAGGAAGCCACGGAGCCACCATATATTTT. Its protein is CASSLGSHGATIYF.

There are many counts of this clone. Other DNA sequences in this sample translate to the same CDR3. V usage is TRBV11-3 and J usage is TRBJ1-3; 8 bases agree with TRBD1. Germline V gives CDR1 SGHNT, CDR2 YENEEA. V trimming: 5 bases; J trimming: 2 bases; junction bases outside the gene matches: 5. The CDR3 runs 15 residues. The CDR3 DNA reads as TGTGCCAGCAGCCCCGGACAGGGCCCTGGAAACACCATATATTTT. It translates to CASSPGQGPGNTIYF.

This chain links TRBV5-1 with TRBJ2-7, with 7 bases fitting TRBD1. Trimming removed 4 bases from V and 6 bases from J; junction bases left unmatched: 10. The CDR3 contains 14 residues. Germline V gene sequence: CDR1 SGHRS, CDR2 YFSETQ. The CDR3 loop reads CASSIRDSFREQYF. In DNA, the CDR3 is TGCGCCAGCAGCATACGGGACAGCTTTCGCGAGCAGTACTTC. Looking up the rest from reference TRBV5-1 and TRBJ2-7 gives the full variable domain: KAGVTQTPRYLIKTRGQQVTLSCSPISGHRSVSWYQQTPGQGLQFLFEYFSETQRNKGNFPGRFSGRQFSNSRSEMNVSTLELGDSALYLCASSIRDSFREQYFGPGTRLTVT.

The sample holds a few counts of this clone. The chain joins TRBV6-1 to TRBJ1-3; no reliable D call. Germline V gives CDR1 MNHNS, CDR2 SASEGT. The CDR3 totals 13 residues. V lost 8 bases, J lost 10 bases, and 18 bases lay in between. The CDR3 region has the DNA TGTGCCAGCGACCTCCCGGGCGGGGAAACCATATATTTT. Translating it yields CASDLPGGETIYF.

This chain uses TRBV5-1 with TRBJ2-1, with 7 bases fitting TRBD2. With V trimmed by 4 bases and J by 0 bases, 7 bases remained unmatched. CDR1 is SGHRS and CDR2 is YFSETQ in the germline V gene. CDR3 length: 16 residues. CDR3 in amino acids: CASSPGAGISYNEQFF. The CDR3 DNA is TGCGCCAGCAGCCCGGGAGCGGGAATCTCCTACAATGAGCAGTTCTTC.

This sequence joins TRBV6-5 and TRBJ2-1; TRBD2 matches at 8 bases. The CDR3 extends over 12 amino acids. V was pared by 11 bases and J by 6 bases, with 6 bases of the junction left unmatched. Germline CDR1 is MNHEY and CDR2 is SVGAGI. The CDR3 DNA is TGTGCCGTTCGGGGGGGGACCAATGAGCAGTTCTTC. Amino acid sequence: CAVRGGTNEQFF.

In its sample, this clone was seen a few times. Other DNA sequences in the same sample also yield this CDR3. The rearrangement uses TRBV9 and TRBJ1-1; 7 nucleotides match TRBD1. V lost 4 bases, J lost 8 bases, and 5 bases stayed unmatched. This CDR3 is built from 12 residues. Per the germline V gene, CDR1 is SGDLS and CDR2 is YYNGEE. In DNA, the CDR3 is TGTGCCAGCAGCCCAGGGGGTGCCGAAGCTTTCTTT. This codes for CASSPGGAEAFF. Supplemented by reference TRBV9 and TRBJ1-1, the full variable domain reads DSGVTQTPKHLITATGQRVTLRCSPRSGDLSVYWYQQSLDQGLQFLIQYYNGEERAKGNILERFSAQQFPDLHSELNLSSLELGDSALYFCASSPGGAEAFFGQGTRLTVV.

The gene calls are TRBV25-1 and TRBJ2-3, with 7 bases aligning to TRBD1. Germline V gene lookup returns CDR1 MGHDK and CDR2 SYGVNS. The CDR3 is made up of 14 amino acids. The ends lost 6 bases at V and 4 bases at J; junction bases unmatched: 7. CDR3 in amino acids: CASRDRVFPDTQYF. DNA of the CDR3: TGTGCCAGCAGAGACAGGGTCTTCCCAGATACGCAGTATTTT.

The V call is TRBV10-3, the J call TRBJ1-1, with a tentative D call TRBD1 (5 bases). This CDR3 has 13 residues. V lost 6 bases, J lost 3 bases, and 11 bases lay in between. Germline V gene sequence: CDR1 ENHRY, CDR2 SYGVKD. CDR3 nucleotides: TGTGCCATCAGATCATGGGGGGACACTGAAGCTTTCTTT. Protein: CAIRSWGDTEAFF.

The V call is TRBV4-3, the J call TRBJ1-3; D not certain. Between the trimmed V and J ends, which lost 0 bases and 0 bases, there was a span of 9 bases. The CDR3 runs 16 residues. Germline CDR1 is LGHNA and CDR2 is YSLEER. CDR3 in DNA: TGCGCCAGCAGCCAAGATTTCAGGTTCTCTGGAAACACCATATATTTT. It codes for CASSQDFRFSGNTIYF.

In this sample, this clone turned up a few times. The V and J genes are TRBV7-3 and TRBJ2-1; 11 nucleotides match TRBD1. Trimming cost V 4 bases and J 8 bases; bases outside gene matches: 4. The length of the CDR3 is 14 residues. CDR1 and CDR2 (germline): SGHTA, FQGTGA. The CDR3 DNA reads TGTGCCAGCAGCTCGGGGGACAGGGGGGATGAGCAGTTCTTC. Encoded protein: CASSSGDRGDEQFF.

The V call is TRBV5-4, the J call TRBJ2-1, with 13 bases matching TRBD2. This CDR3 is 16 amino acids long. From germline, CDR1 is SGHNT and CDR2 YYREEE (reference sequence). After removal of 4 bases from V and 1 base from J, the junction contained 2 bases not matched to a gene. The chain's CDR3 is CASSQLAGGSYNEQFF. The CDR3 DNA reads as TGTGCCAGCAGCCAACTAGCGGGAGGGTCCTACAATGAGCAGTTCTTC.

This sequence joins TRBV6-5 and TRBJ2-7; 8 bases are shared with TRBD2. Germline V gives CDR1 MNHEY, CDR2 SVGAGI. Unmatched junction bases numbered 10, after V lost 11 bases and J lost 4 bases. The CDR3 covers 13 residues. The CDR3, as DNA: TGTGCCCCCCCTCCGGGGGGGCGTTACGAGCAGTACTTC. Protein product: CAPPPGGRYEQYF.

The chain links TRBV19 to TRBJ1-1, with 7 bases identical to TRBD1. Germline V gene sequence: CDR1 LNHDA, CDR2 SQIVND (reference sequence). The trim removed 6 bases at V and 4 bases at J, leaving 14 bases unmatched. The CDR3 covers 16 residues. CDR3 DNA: TGTGCCAGTAGGAGCAGACAGGGAACACAGGGCACTGAAGCTTTCTTT. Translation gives CASRSRQGTQGTEAFF.

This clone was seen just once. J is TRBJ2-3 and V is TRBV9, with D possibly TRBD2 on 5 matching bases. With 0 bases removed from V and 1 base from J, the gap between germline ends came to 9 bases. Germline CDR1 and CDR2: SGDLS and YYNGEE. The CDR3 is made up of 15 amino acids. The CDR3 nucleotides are TGTGCCAGCAGCGTAGATTGGCGGGGCACAGATACGCAGTATTTT. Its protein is CASSVDWRGTDTQYF.